This is a list of T cell receptor beta chains from one sample in a study of cytomegalovirus exposure and HLA in healthy donors. The method was immunoSEQ multiplex PCR; TCRdb's version includes in-frame clones alone and lacks a portion of them. Of over 100,000 clones listed, 80% to 85% are singletons. Sequencing used PBMCs. Every receptor here comes from a woman aged 50 to 60 in good health and CMV-seropositive. Each CDR3 is given with its conserved first and last residue. A D gene is named only where the DNA matches it firmly. The size of a clone is reported for some rows only, either as once, few or many, or as a class for expanded clones.

j_gene: TRBJ2-1; v_gene: TRBV4-1; len: 14; abundance: few; d_gene: .; CDR3nt: TGCGCCAGCAGCCAACCCGGAGTATACAATGAGCAGTTCTTC; CDR3aa: CASSQPGVYNEQFF
j_gene: TRBJ2-3; v_gene: TRBV5-5; len: 17; abundance: .; d_gene: TRBD2; CDR3nt: TGTGCCAGCAGCCCGGCTCGACTAGCGGGAAGCACAGATACGCAGTATTTT; CDR3aa: CASSPARLAGSTDTQYF
j_gene: TRBJ2-7; v_gene: TRBV5-4; len: 16; abundance: .; d_gene: TRBD2; CDR3nt: TGTGCCAGCAGCTCGCGGACTAGCGGGGGGGCTTACGAGCAGTACTTC; CDR3aa: CASSSRTSGGAYEQYF
j_gene: TRBJ2-1; v_gene: TRBV19; len: 15; abundance: .; d_gene: .; CDR3nt: TGTGCCAGTAGCCTCACACAGAACCCCTACAATGAGCAGTTCTTC; CDR3aa: CASSLTQNPYNEQFF
j_gene: TRBJ1-2; v_gene: TRBV6-6; len: 15; abundance: .; d_gene: TRBD1; CDR3nt: TGTGCCAGCAGCAAACCAGACAGGGGGCGGTTTGGCTACACCTTC; CDR3aa: CASSKPDRGRFGYTF
j_gene: TRBJ1-1; v_gene: TRBV6-1; len: 13; abundance: few; d_gene: TRBD1; CDR3nt: TGTGCCATCAGGGGGGGTGAGGGTACTGAAGCTTTCTTT; CDR3aa: CAIRGGEGTEAFF
j_gene: TRBJ1-5; v_gene: TRBV27; len: 15; abundance: .; d_gene: .; CDR3nt: TGTGCCAGCAGTTTATCGACAGCTTCTTATCAGCCCCAGCATTTT; CDR3aa: CASSLSTASYQPQHF
j_gene: TRBJ2-2; v_gene: TRBV7-3; len: 14; abundance: .; d_gene: .; CDR3nt: TGTGCCAGCAGCTTCGGACTGAACACCGGGGAGCTGTTTTTT; CDR3aa: CASSFGLNTGELFF
j_gene: TRBJ2-3; v_gene: TRBV10-3; len: 13; abundance: .; d_gene: .; CDR3nt: TGTGCCATCACGATAGCGGAGTGGGATACGCAGTATTTT; CDR3aa: CAITIAEWDTQYF
j_gene: TRBJ2-3; v_gene: TRBV7-9; len: 18; abundance: few; d_gene: TRBD2; CDR3nt: TGTGCCAGCAGCTACATCCTCGGGACTAGCGGGCTCACAGATACGCAGTATTTT; CDR3aa: CASSYILGTSGLTDTQYF
j_gene: TRBJ2-7; v_gene: TRBV6-6; len: 14; abundance: .; d_gene: .; CDR3nt: TGTGCCAGCAGTCCCGGGAGAGACTCCTACGAGCAGTACTTC; CDR3aa: CASSPGRDSYEQYF
j_gene: TRBJ1-1; v_gene: TRBV27; len: 15; abundance: .; d_gene: TRBD1; CDR3nt: TGTGCCAGCAGCCGATCGGGACAGGCCCTGCCTGAAGCTTTCTTT; CDR3aa: CASSRSGQALPEAFF
j_gene: TRBJ1-1; v_gene: TRBV29-1; len: 12; abundance: .; d_gene: TRBD1; CDR3nt: TGCAGCGTTGGACAGGGGAGCACTGAAGCTTTCTTT; CDR3aa: CSVGQGSTEAFF
j_gene: TRBJ1-1; v_gene: TRBV5-1; len: 12; abundance: .; d_gene: TRBD1; CDR3nt: TGCGCCAGCAGCAGTAGGGACAGCGAAGCTTTCTTT; CDR3aa: CASSSRDSEAFF
j_gene: TRBJ2-1; v_gene: TRBV15; len: 15; abundance: .; d_gene: TRBD2; CDR3nt: TGTGCCACCAGCAAAGTAGCGGGGGTCTACAATGAGCAGTTCTTC; CDR3aa: CATSKVAGVYNEQFF
j_gene: TRBJ2-1; v_gene: TRBV7-7; len: 16; abundance: .; d_gene: .; CDR3nt: TGTGCTAGCAGCTTAGATTGGGGCAGGGGCGCGGATGAGCAGTTCTTC; CDR3aa: CASSLDWGRGADEQFF
j_gene: TRBJ1-2; v_gene: TRBV27; len: 15; abundance: once; d_gene: TRBD1; CDR3nt: TGTGCCAGCAGTTTATTACCCGGGACAGGGAATGGCTACACCTTC; CDR3aa: CASSLLPGTGNGYTF
j_gene: TRBJ1-2; v_gene: TRBV7-9; len: 12; abundance: .; d_gene: TRBD1; CDR3nt: TGTGCCAGCAGACAGGGGGACTATGGCTACACCTTC; CDR3aa: CASRQGDYGYTF
j_gene: TRBJ1-4; v_gene: TRBV2; len: 19; abundance: .; d_gene: TRBD1; CDR3nt: TGTGCCAGCAGTGATCCCGCCGGGACAGGGGAATGGCTGGATGAAAAACTGTTTTTT; CDR3aa: CASSDPAGTGEWLDEKLFF
j_gene: TRBJ2-5; v_gene: TRBV9; len: 17; abundance: few; d_gene: TRBD2; CDR3nt: TGTGCCAGCAGCGTCGGGACTAGCGGGGGGCTACAAGAGACCCAGTACTTC; CDR3aa: CASSVGTSGGLQETQYF
j_gene: TRBJ1-5; v_gene: TRBV7-9; len: 15; abundance: .; d_gene: TRBD1; CDR3nt: TGTGCCAGCAGCGCCTCGGGACAGGGGTATCAGCCCCAGCATTTT; CDR3aa: CASSASGQGYQPQHF
j_gene: TRBJ2-7; v_gene: TRBV10-3; len: 16; abundance: .; d_gene: TRBD2; CDR3nt: TGTGCCATCAGTGAGTCCTTAGCGGGACGTAGGAACGAGCAGTACTTC; CDR3aa: CAISESLAGRRNEQYF
j_gene: TRBJ2-7; v_gene: TRBV5-1; len: 15; abundance: .; d_gene: .; CDR3nt: TGCGCCAGCAGCGAGGGGACAAGGCCCTCCTACGAGCAGTACTTC; CDR3aa: CASSEGTRPSYEQYF
j_gene: TRBJ1-2; v_gene: TRBV6-4; len: 13; abundance: .; d_gene: .; CDR3nt: TGTGCCAGCAGTGACGAAGCGGGGACTGGCTACACCTTC; CDR3aa: CASSDEAGTGYTF
j_gene: TRBJ1-4; v_gene: TRBV10-3; len: 14; abundance: .; d_gene: TRBD1; CDR3nt: TGTGCCATCAGTAAACAGGGGGGGTATGAAAAACTGTTTTTT; CDR3aa: CAISKQGGYEKLFF
j_gene: TRBJ1-4; v_gene: TRBV6-5; len: 14; abundance: .; d_gene: .; CDR3nt: TGTGCCAGCAGGGAGGTCGCAACTAATGAAAAACTGTTTTTT; CDR3aa: CASREVATNEKLFF
j_gene: TRBJ1-2; v_gene: TRBV5-8; len: 13; abundance: .; d_gene: .; CDR3nt: TGTGCCAGCAGCTTTACAGGGCCCTATGGCTACACCTTC; CDR3aa: CASSFTGPYGYTF
j_gene: TRBJ2-1; v_gene: TRBV19; len: 15; abundance: .; d_gene: TRBD2; CDR3nt: TGTGCCAGTAGTATTACTAGCGGGAGTGGGAATGAGCAGTTCTTC; CDR3aa: CASSITSGSGNEQFF
j_gene: TRBJ1-2; v_gene: TRBV5-4; len: 14; abundance: .; d_gene: .; CDR3nt: TGTGCCAGCAGCTTGGTGCCAGACTCTTATGGCTACACCTTC; CDR3aa: CASSLVPDSYGYTF
j_gene: TRBJ1-1; v_gene: TRBV27; len: 13; abundance: .; d_gene: .; CDR3nt: TGTGCCAGCAGTTTAGGGAGGGGGTCTGAAGCTTTCTTT; CDR3aa: CASSLGRGSEAFF
j_gene: TRBJ2-2; v_gene: TRBV6-5; len: 14; abundance: few; d_gene: .; CDR3nt: TGTGCCAGCAGAAAGGGACATAACACCGGGGAGCTGTTTTTT; CDR3aa: CASRKGHNTGELFF
j_gene: TRBJ2-5; v_gene: TRBV28; len: 16; abundance: once; d_gene: TRBD1; CDR3nt: TGTGCCAGCAGTGTGGGACAGACACCTACGTGGGAGACCCAGTACTTC; CDR3aa: CASSVGQTPTWETQYF
j_gene: TRBJ1-1; v_gene: TRBV30; len: 16; abundance: .; d_gene: .; CDR3nt: TGTGCCTGGAGAGCACTCACAGGGTCAGGCTACACTGAAGCTTTCTTT; CDR3aa: CAWRALTGSGYTEAFF
j_gene: TRBJ2-7; v_gene: TRBV11-2; len: 15; abundance: .; d_gene: TRBD1; CDR3nt: TGTGCCAGCAGCTTAGTTGGGACAGGGCCTTACGAGCAGTACTTC; CDR3aa: CASSLVGTGPYEQYF
j_gene: TRBJ1-5; v_gene: TRBV28; len: 20; abundance: once; d_gene: .; CDR3nt: TGTGCCAGCAGTTTAGGCATACCTCGGAGTGGGAGAGTAGGCAATCAGCCCCAGCATTTT; CDR3aa: CASSLGIPRSGRVGNQPQHF
j_gene: TRBJ1-2; v_gene: TRBV29-1; len: 17; abundance: .; d_gene: TRBD1; CDR3nt: TGCAGCGTTGCCATCTATGGGACAGGGTTTGCTAACTATGGCTACACCTTC; CDR3aa: CSVAIYGTGFANYGYTF
j_gene: TRBJ2-1; v_gene: TRBV28; len: 15; abundance: .; d_gene: .; CDR3nt: TGTGCCAGCAGCGTTCCCACAGGTCCCTACAATGAGCAGTTCTTC; CDR3aa: CASSVPTGPYNEQFF
j_gene: TRBJ1-1; v_gene: TRBV6-1; len: 15; abundance: few; d_gene: .; CDR3nt: TGTGCCAGCAGTGACTTCTTTCGGGGATCCACTGAAGCTTTCTTT; CDR3aa: CASSDFFRGSTEAFF
j_gene: TRBJ1-4; v_gene: TRBV27; len: 14; abundance: .; d_gene: .; CDR3nt: TGTGCCAGCAGTACAAACTACAGGGCTGGGAAACTGTTTTTT; CDR3aa: CASSTNYRAGKLFF